The clone carrying this T cell receptor beta chain was seen a handful of times. Its specificity is unknown. Libraries were prepared by immunoSEQ multiplex PCR; TCRdb keeps only in-frame clonotypes and omits some of them. The repertoire holds over 5,500 clones, 64% seen once, with about 13% in the top ten. This sample was taken from a study of tumor-infiltrating lymphocytes in localized non-small cell lung cancer. Background on the study: From each patient, both tumor and uninvolved lung, non-adjacent to tumor, were sampled. Study-wide points: Available tissue quantity limited TCR sequencing to a patient subset.

Sequenced input: uninvolved lung tissue not adjacent to the tumor. The sequence was obtained from a human donor with non-small cell lung cancer.

The CDR3 DNA reads TGTGCCAGTAGTACAAGGACAGGGGTGAACACTGAAGCTTTCTTT. Amino acids: CASSTRTGVNTEAFF. The gene calls are TRBV19 and TRBJ1-1, with 9 bases aligning to TRBD1. Unmatched junction bases numbered 3, after V lost 4 bases and J lost 0 bases. From germline, CDR1 is LNHDA and CDR2 SQIVND (reference sequence). The CDR3 totals 15 residues.